This T cell receptor beta chain was captured in a study of blood T cell repertoires in COVID-19. Study context: Sources were T cells, B-cell-depleted T cells, or PBMCs; the material itself was cDNA or gDNA.

Per the authors' pipeline: Researchers report that nucleated cell counts were estimated from reference gene primer amplification. Sequenced by immunoSEQ multiplex PCR; TCRdb stores in-frame clones only, minus some. V, J and clone size were drawn from that table, and D and trimming were deduced from the DNA. The sample consists of fewer than 85,000 clones, 75% to 90% of them appearing once. Between the trimmed V and J ends, which lost 4 bases and 3 bases, there was a span of 10 bases. The CDR3 covers 14 residues. Germline assignment: CDR1 MNHEY and CDR2 SVGAGI. This chain connects TRBV6-5 to TRBJ1-5, with a possible D match to TRBD1 (6 bases). Sample: peripheral blood. The sequence came from a man aged 50-59 years with active COVID-19. CDR3 in amino acids: CASSSGTNNQPQHF. The CDR3 DNA reads TGTGCCAGCAGTTCCGGGACAAACAATCAGCCCCAGCATTTT.